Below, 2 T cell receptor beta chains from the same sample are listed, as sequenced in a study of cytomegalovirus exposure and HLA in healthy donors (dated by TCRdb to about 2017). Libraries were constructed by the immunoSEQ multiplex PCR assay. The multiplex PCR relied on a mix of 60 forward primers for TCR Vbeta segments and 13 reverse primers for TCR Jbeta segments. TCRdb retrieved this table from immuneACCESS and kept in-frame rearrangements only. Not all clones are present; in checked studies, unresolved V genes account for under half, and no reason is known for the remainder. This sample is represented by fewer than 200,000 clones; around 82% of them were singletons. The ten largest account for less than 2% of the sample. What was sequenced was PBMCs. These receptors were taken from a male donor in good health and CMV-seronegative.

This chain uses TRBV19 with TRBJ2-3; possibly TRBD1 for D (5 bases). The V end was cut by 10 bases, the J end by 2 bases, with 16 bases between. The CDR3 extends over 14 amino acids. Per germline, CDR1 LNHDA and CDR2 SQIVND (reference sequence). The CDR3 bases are TGTGCCACCCAGAATCAGGGAAACACAGATACGCAGTATTTT. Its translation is CATQNQGNTDTQYF.

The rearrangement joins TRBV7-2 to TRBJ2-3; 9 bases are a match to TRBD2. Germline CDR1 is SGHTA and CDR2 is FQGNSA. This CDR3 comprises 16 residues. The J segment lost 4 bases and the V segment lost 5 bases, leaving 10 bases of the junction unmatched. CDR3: CASSPVAGVVPDTQYF. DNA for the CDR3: TGTGCCAGCAGCCCAGTAGCGGGAGTAGTCCCAGATACGCAGTATTTT.